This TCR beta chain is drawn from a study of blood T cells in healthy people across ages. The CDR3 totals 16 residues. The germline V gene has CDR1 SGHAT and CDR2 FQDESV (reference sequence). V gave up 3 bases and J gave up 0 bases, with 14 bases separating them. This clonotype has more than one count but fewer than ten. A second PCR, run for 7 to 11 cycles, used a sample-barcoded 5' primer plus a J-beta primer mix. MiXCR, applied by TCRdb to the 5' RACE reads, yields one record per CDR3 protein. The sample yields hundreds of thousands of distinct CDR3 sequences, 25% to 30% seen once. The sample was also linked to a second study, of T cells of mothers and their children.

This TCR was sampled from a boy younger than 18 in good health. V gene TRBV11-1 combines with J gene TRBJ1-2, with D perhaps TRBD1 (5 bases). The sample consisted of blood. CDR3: CASSFTGGLTNYGYTF. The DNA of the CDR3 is TGTGCCAGCAGCTTCACAGGAGGATTAACTAACTATGGCTACACCTTC.